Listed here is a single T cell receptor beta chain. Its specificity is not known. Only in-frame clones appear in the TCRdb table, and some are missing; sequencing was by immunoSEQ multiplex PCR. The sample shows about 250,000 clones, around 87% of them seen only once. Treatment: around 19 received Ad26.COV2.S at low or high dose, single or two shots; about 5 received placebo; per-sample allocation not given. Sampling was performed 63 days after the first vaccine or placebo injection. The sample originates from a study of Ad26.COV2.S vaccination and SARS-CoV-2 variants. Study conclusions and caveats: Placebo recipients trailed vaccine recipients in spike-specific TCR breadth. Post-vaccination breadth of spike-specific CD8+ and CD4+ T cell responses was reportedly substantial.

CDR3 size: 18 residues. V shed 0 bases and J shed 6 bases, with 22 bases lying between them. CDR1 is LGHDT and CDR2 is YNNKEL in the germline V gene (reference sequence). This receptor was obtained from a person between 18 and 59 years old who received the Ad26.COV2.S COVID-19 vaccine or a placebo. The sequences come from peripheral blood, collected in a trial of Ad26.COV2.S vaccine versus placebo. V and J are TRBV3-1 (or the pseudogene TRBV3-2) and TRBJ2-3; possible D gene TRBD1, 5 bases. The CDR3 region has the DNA TGTGCCAGCAGCCAAGATCAACCAGGGCATGCCTCAGGGGATACGCAGTATTTT. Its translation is CASSQDQPGHASGDTQYF.